This entry lists 16 T cell receptor beta chains sequenced from one sample in a study of cytomegalovirus exposure and HLA in healthy donors. The PCR employed 60 Vbeta primers together with 13 Jbeta primers. This table comes from immunoSEQ multiplex PCR, and its TCRdb copy is limited to in-frame clones, with some not included. The profile shows approximately 85,000 clones, under 90% of them singletons. Input material: PBMCs. These receptors all stem from a man aged 45-65 years in good health and CMV-seropositive.

Points on this clone: A read error may account for a junction end that differs from germline. The chain employs TRBV7-9 and TRBJ1-1; D perhaps matches TRBD1 (5 bases). The CDR3 runs to 14 residues. Germline V gene lookup returns CDR1 SEHNR and CDR2 FQNEAQ (reference sequence). CDR3 sequence (DNA): TGTTCCAGCACCCCGCTAGGGGTAGGGACTGAAGCTTTCTTT. It encodes CSSTPLGVGTEAFF.

V gene TRBV7-9 combines with J gene TRBJ2-2, with TRBD1 as a possible D gene (6 bases). The CDR3 has 16 residues. The V end lost 3 bases, the J end lost 1 base, and 12 bases lay between the germline ends. Germline values: CDR1 SEHNR, CDR2 FQNEAQ (reference sequence). CDR3 bases: TGTGCCAGCAGCTTTGGACAGAGGCTGAACACCGGGGAGCTGTTTTTT. Translated: CASSFGQRLNTGELFF.

The V gene is TRBV25-1, the J gene TRBJ1-1; D is unclear. The germline V gene encodes CDR1 MGHDK and CDR2 SYGVNS. The CDR3 consists of 13 residues. Trimming stripped 8 bases from V and 1 base from J, with 11 bases between. Here the CDR3 DNA reads TGTGCCAGCCTCAATTTAGCGAACACTGAAGCTTTCTTT. It yields the protein CASLNLANTEAFF.

The gene calls are TRBV11-2 and TRBJ1-2; 8 bases agree with TRBD1. V trimming: 4 bases; J trimming: 4 bases; junction bases outside the gene matches: 2. The CDR3 spans 13 residues. The germline CDR1 and CDR2 sequences are SGHAT and FQNNGV. CDR3 protein: CASSSGQGYGYTF. The DNA of the CDR3 is TGTGCCAGCAGCTCTGGACAGGGCTATGGCTACACCTTC.

The chain recombines TRBV19 with TRBJ2-1; 8 bases align to TRBD2. V was pared by 5 bases and J by 3 bases, with 3 bases of the junction left unmatched. The CDR3 is 14 amino acids. Germline assignment: CDR1 LNHDA and CDR2 SQIVND (reference sequence). The CDR3 DNA reads as TGTGCCAGTAGTTTGCGGGAGGACTACAATGAGCAGTTCTTC. This encodes CASSLREDYNEQFF.

The chain recombines TRBV19 with TRBJ1-3; 7 bases line up with TRBD1. This CDR3 has 15 amino acids. Trimming took 10 bases from V and 0 from J; bases not matched to a gene: 9. Germline CDR1 reads LNHDA; CDR2 reads SQIVND (reference sequence). CDR3 sequence: CATARDRDSGNTIYF. The CDR3 nucleotides are TGTGCCACCGCCCGGGACAGAGACTCTGGAAACACCATATATTTT.

The J gene is TRBJ1-1, the V gene TRBV5-1; no clear D. The V end lost 0 bases, the J end lost 3 bases, and 9 bases lay between the germline ends. The germline gives CDR1 SGHRS, CDR2 YFSETQ. The CDR3 extends over 14 amino acids. This CDR3 reads CASSLALDDTEAFF. The CDR3 coding sequence is TGCGCCAGCAGCTTGGCTCTAGACGACACTGAAGCTTTCTTT.

The chain links TRBV19 to TRBJ2-4; no firm D call. The CDR3 is 18 residues long. The ends were cut back, 2 bases at V and 0 bases at J, with 17 bases in the middle. Germline CDR1 is LNHDA and CDR2 is SQIVND (reference sequence). In nucleotides, the CDR3 is TGTGCCAGTAGTATACGGCCGGAGAGGAAACTAGCCAAAAACATTCAGTACTTC. The encoded protein is CASSIRPERKLAKNIQYF. Together with reference TRBV19 and TRBJ2-4, the CDR3 gives the full variable domain: DGGITQSPKYLFRKEGQNVTLSCEQNLNHDAMYWYRQDPGQGLRLIYYSQIVNDFQKGDIAEGYSVSREKKESFPLTVTSAQKNPTAFYLCASSIRPERKLAKNIQYFGAGTRLSVL.

For the CDR3, the DNA is TGTGCCAGCAGCGCGGGTACCAAGCAGCCCCAGCATTTT. It codes for CASSAGTKQPQHF. This sequence joins TRBV9 and TRBJ1-5; D remains unclear. The CDR3 sequence is 13 residues long. The V end was cut by 3 bases, the J end by 7 bases, with 11 bases between. Germline V lookup: CDR1 SGDLS, CDR2 YYNGEE.

V and J are TRBV9 and TRBJ2-7, with 7 bases aligning to TRBD2. Germline V lookup: CDR1 SGDLS, CDR2 YYNGEE. This CDR3 has 15 amino acids. The junction had 9 bases not matched to a gene; V was cut back by 2 bases and J by 4 bases. CDR3 loop: CASSVFAGENYEQYF. The CDR3 coding sequence is TGTGCCAGCAGCGTTTTTGCGGGAGAGAATTACGAGCAGTACTTC.

Concerning this clone: One end of the junction fails to match germline, which may point to a read error. The V and J genes are TRBV6-5 and TRBJ2-6; tentatively, D is TRBD1 (5 bases). This CDR3 has 13 amino acids. Germline V lookup: CDR1 MNHEY, CDR2 SVGAGI. The CDR3 DNA is TGTGCCAGCAGTTATACTGGGGCCAACGGCCTGACTTTC. This sequence encodes CASSYTGANGLTF.

The chain couples TRBV10-3 to TRBJ1-1, with 12 nucleotides matching TRBD1. CDR3 size: 16 residues. With V trimmed by 3 bases and J by 4 bases, 6 bases remained unmatched. Germline-derived CDR1 and CDR2 are ENHRY and SYGVKD. The DNA for the CDR3 is TGTGCCATCAGTGAAGGGACAGGGGGCGATGCCACTGAAGCTTTCTTT. Its protein is CAISEGTGGDATEAFF.

The chain couples TRBV12-5 to TRBJ2-1, with TRBD2 matching 10 bases. Per the germline V gene, CDR1 is LGHNT and CDR2 is FRNRAP. The trim removed 0 bases at V and 5 bases at J, leaving 7 bases unmatched. CDR3 length: 17 amino acids. The CDR3 DNA is TGTGCTAGTGGTTTGGTACTCGGGACTAGCGAGGACAATGAGCAGTTCTTC. It yields the protein CASGLVLGTSEDNEQFF.

This clone was recorded only once. This chain links TRBV21-1 with TRBJ1-4; the table's D call TRBD1 went unverified against the DNA. TRBV21-1 has pseudogene status. The length of the CDR3 is 16 residues. For the CDR3, the DNA is TGTGCCAGCAGCAGTATCGCACGGGGACAGCATGAAAAACTGTTTTTT. It is translated as CASSSIARGQHEKLFF.

The J gene is TRBJ1-3, the V gene TRBV18; D remains ambiguous. Germline-derived CDR1 and CDR2 are KGHSH and LQKENI. V lost 6 bases, J lost 4 bases, and 13 bases lay in between. The CDR3 sequence is 14 residues long. The CDR3 region is CASSQDSDGNTIYF. The DNA of the CDR3 is TGTGCCAGCTCCCAAGACTCTGACGGAAACACCATATATTTT.

The chain carries TRBV6-5 and TRBJ1-6, with D maybe TRBD1 (5 bases). CDR1 and CDR2 from the germline V gene are MNHEY and SVGAGI. The CDR3 is 15 residues long. Trimming pared 8 bases from V and 4 bases from J, leaving 15 bases between. The CDR3 loop is CASLEGPDYNSPLHF. CDR3 coding DNA: TGTGCCAGCCTGGAGGGACCTGATTATAATTCACCCCTCCACTTT.